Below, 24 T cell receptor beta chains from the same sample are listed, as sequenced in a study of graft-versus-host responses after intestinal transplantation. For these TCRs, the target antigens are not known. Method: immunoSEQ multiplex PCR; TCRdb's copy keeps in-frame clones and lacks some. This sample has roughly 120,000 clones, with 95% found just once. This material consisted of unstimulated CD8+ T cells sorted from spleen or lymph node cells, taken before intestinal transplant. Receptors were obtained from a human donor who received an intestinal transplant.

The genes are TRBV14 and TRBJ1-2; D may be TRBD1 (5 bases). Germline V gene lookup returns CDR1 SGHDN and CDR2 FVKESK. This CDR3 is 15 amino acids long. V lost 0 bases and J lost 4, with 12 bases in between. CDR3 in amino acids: CASSQDRGLIYGYTF. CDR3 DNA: TGTGCCAGCAGCCAAGATAGGGGATTGATCTATGGCTACACCTTC.

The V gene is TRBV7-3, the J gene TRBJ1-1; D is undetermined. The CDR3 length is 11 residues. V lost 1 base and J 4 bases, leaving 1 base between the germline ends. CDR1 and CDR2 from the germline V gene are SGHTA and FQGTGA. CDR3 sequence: CASSLSTEAFF. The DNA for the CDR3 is TGTGCCAGCAGCTTAAGCACTGAAGCTTTCTTT. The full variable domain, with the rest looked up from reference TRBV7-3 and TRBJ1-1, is GAGVSQTPSNKVTEKGKYVELRCDPISGHTALYWYRQSLGQGPEFLIYFQGTGAADDSGLPNDRFFAVRPEGSVSTLKIQRTERGDSAVYLCASSLSTEAFFGQGTRLTVV.

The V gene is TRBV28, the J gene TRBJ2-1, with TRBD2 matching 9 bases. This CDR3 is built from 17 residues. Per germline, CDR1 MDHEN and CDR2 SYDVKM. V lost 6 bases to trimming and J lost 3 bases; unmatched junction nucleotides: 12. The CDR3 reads CASSLPNGLARYNEQFF. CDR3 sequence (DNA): TGTGCCAGCAGCCTTCCAAACGGACTAGCGCGCTACAATGAGCAGTTCTTC.

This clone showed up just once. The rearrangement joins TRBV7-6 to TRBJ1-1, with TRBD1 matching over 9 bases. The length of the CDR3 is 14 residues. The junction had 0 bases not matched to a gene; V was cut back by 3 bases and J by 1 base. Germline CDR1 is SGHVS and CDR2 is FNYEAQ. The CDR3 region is CASSLGQGNTEAFF. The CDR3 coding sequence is TGTGCCAGCAGCTTGGGACAGGGGAACACTGAAGCTTTCTTT.

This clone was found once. CDR3 amino acids: CASTPDRGSDGYTF. DNA for the CDR3: TGTGCCAGCACCCCTGACAGGGGGTCAGATGGCTACACCTTC. The rearrangement links TRBV5-4 to TRBJ1-2; TRBD1 matches 9 bases. The CDR3 extends over 14 amino acids. Germline-derived CDR1 and CDR2 are SGHNT and YYREEE (reference sequence). Trimming at V came to 6 bases and at J to 6 bases, leaving 9 bases not matched to a gene. Full variable domain (missing parts from reference TRBV5-4 and TRBJ1-2): ETGVTQSPTHLIKTRGQQVTLRCSSQSGHNTVSWYQQALGQGPQFIFQYYREEENGRGNFPPRFSGLQFPNYSSELNVNALELDDSALYLCASTPDRGSDGYTFGSGTRLTVV.

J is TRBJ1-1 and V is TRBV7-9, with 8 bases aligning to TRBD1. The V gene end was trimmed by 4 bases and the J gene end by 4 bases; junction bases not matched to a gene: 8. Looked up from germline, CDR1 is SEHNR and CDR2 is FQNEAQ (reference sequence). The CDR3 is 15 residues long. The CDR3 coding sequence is TGTGCCAGCAGCTCACCACAGGGGGGAGGCACTGAAGCTTTCTTT. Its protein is CASSSPQGGGTEAFF.

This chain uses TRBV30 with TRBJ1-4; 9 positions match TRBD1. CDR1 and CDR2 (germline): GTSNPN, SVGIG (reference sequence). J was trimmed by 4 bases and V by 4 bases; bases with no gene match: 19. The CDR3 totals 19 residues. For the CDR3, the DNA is TGTGCCTGGACCGATCCCGCCGGGACAGGGTTCTTGAATAATGAAAAACTGTTTTTT. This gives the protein CAWTDPAGTGFLNNEKLFF.

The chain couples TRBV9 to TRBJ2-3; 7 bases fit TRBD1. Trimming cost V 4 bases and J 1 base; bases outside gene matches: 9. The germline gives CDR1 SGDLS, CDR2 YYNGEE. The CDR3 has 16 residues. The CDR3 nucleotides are TGTGCCAGCAGCCCCCCACAGGGGTGGGGCACAGATACGCAGTATTTT. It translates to CASSPPQGWGTDTQYF.

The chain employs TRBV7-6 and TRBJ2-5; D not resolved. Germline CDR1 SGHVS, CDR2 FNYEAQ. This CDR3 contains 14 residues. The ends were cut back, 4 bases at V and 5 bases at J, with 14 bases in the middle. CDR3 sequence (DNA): TGTGCCAGCAGCTACCTTTTCGTCAGCGAGACCCAGTACTTC. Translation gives CASSYLFVSETQYF.

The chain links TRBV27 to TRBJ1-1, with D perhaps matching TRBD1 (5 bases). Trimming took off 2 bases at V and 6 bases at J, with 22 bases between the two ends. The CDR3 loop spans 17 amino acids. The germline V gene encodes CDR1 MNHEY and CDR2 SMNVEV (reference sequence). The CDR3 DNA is TGTGCCAGCAGTTTAATTGGAACAGGAGGTTCGGGGGCTGAAGCTTTCTTT. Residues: CASSLIGTGGSGAEAFF.

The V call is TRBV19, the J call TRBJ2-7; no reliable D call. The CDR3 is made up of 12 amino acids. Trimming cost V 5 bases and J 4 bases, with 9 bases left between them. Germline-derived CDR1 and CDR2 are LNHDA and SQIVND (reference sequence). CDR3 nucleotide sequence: TGTGCCAGTAGTGCTGGGCTTTACGAGCAGTACTTC. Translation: CASSAGLYEQYF.

The CDR3 sequence is CASSFYWGRRGNTIYF. CDR3 nucleotide sequence: TGTGCCAGCAGTTTCTACTGGGGAAGAAGAGGAAACACCATATATTTT. The chain carries TRBV28 and TRBJ1-3; D unclear. Trimming took 3 bases from V and 4 from J, leaving 16 bases between them. The CDR3 sequence is 16 residues long. Germline CDR1 reads MDHEN; CDR2 reads SYDVKM.

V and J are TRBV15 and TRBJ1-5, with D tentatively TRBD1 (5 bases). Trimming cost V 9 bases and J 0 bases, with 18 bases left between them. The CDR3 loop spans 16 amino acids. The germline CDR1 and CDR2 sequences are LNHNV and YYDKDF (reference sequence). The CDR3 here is CATSPMTAHSNQPQHF. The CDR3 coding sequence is TGTGCCACGAGCCCAATGACAGCTCATAGCAATCAGCCCCAGCATTTT.

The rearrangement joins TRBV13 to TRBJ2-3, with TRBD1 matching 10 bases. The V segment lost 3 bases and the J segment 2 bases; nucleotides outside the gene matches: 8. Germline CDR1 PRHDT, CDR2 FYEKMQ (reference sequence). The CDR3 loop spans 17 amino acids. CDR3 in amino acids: CASSLGRDRGLTDTQYF. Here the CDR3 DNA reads TGTGCCAGCAGCTTGGGCCGGGACAGGGGTCTCACAGATACGCAGTATTTT.

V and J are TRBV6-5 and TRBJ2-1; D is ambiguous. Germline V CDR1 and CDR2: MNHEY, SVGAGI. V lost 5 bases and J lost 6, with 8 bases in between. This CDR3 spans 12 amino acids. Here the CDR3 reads CASSPARNEQFF. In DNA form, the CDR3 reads TGTGCCAGCAGTCCCGCACGCAATGAGCAGTTCTTC.

The CDR3 DNA sequence: TGTGCCTGGAGTTCCCCCCGCCTAGCGTTGGAGACCCAGTACTTC. Translated: CAWSSPRLALETQYF. J is TRBJ2-5 and V is TRBV30; D perhaps matches TRBD2 (6 bases). The CDR3 has 15 amino acids. Germline V CDR1 and CDR2: GTSNPN, SVGIG (reference sequence). Trimming pared 2 bases from V and 5 bases from J, leaving 18 bases between.

CDR3 region: CASSILTSGLYNEQFF. The DNA of the CDR3 is TGTGCCAGTAGTATCCTTACTAGCGGACTCTACAATGAGCAGTTCTTC. The rearrangement joins TRBV19 to TRBJ2-1; 8 bases are a match to TRBD2. From germline, CDR1 is LNHDA and CDR2 SQIVND (reference sequence). The CDR3 sequence is 16 residues long. Trimming removed 3 bases from V and 3 bases from J; junction bases left unmatched: 7.

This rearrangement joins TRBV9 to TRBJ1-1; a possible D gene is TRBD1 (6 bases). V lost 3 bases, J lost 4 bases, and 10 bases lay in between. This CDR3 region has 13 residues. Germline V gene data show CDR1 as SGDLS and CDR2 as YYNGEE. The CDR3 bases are TGTGCCAGCAGCGGGAGGGGGGGCACTGAAGCTTTCTTT. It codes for CASSGRGGTEAFF.

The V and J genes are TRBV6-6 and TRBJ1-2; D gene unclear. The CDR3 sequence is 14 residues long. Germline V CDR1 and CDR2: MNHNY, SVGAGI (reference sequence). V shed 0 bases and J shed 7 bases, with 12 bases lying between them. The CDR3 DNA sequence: TGTGCCAGCAGTTACTCGGGTCCTGAAGGTGGCTACACCTTC. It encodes CASSYSGPEGGYTF.

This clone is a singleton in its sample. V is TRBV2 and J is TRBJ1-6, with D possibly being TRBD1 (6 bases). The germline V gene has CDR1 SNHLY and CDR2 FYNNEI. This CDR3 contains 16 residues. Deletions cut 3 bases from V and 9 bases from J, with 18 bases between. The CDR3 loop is CASSDSDGGLVSPLHF. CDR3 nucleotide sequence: TGTGCCAGCAGTGACTCTGACGGGGGGCTAGTTTCACCCCTCCACTTT. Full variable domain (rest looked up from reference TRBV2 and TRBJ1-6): EPEVTQTPSHQVTQMGQEVILRCVPISNHLYFYWYRQILGQKVEFLVSFYNNEISEKSEIFDDQFSVERPDGSNFTLKIRSTKLEDSAMYFCASSDSDGGLVSPLHFGNGTRLTVT.

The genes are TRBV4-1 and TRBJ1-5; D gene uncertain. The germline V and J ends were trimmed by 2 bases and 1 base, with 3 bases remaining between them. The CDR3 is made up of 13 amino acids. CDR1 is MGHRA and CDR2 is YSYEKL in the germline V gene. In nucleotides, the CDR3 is TGCGCCAGCAGCCAACTAAGCAATCAGCCCCAGCATTTT. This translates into CASSQLSNQPQHF.

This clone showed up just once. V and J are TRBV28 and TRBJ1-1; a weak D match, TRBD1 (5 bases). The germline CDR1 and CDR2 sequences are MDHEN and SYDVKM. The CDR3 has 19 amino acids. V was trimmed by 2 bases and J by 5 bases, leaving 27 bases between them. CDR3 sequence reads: CASSLLLPGSPGFYTEAFF. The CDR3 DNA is TGTGCCAGCAGTTTACTCTTACCAGGGAGCCCCGGATTTTATACTGAAGCTTTCTTT.

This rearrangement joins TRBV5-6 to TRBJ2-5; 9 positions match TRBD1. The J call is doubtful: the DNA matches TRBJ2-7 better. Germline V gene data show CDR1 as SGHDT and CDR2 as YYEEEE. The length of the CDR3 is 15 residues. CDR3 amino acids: CASSSPGQGFYEQYF. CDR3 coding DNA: TGTGCCAGCAGCTCCCCGGGACAGGGCTTCTACGAGCAGTACTTC.

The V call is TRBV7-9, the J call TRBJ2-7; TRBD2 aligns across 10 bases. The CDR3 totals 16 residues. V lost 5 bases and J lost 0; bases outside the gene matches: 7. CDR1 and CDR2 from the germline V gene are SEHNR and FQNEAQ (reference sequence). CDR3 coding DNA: TGTGCCAGCAGCCTCACTAGCGGGGAGACCTCCTACGAGCAGTACTTC. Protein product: CASSLTSGETSYEQYF. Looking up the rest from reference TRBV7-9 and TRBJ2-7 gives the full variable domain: DTGVSQNPRHKITKRGQNVTFRCDPISEHNRLYWYRQTLGQGPEFLTYFQNEAQLEKSRLLSDRFSAERPKGSFSTLEIQRTEQGDSAMYLCASSLTSGETSYEQYFGPGTRLTVT.